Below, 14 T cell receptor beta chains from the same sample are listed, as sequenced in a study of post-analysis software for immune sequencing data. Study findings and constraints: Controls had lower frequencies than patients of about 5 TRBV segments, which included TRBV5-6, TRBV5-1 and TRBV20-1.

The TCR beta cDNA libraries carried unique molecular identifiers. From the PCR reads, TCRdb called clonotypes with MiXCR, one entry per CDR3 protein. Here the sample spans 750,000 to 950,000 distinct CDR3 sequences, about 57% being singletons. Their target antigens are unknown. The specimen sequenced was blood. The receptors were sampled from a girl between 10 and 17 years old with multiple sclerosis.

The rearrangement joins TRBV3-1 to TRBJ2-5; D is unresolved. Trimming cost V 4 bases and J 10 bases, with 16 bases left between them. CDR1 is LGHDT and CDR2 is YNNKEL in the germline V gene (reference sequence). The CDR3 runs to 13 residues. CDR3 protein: CASSPTRGVGQYF. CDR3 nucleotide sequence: TGTGCCAGCAGCCCTACCCGCGGAGTCGGCCAGTACTTC.

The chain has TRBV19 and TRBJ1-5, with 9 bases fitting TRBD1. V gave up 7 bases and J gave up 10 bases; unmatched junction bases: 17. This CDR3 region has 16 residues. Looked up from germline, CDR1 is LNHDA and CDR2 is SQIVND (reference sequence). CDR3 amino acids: CASTTKAGTGLNPQHF. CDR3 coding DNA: TGTGCCAGTACCACGAAAGCAGGGACAGGGCTCAATCCCCAGCATTTT.

CDR3 DNA sequence: TGTGCCAGCACGACGTTCAACAGGGCGCCAACAGAGACCCAGTACTTC. Residues: CASTTFNRAPTETQYF. The chain links TRBV28 to TRBJ2-5; tentatively, D is TRBD1 (6 bases). The CDR3 extends over 16 amino acids. Germline CDR1 and CDR2: MDHEN and SYDVKM. Trimming took 7 bases from V and 4 from J, leaving 22 bases between them.

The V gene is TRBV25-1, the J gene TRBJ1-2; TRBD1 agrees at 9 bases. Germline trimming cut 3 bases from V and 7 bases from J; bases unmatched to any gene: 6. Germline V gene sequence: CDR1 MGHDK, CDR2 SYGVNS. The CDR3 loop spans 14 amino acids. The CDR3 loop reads CASSEAGTGSGYTF. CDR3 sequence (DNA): TGTGCCAGCAGTGAGGCCGGGACAGGGAGTGGCTACACCTTC.

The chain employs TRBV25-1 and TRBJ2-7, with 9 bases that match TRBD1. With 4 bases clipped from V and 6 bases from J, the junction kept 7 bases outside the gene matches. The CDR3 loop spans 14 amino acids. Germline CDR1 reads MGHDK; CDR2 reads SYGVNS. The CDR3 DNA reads TGTGCCAGCAGTGTCGGACAGGGGAGGCGCGAGCAGTACTTC. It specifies CASSVGQGRREQYF.

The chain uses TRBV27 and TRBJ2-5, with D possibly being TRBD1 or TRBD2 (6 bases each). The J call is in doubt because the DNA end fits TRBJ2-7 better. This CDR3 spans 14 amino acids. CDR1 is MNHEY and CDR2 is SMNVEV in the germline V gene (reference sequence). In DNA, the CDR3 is TGTGCCAGCAGTCCCACTGGGGGGCTCAACGAGCAGTACTTC. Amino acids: CASSPTGGLNEQYF.

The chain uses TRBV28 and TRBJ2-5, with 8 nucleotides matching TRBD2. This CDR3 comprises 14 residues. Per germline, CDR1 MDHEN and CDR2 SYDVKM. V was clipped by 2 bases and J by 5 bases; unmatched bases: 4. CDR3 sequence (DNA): TGTGCCAGCAGTTTAGAGCGGGAGATGGAGACCCAGTACTTC. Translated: CASSLEREMETQYF.

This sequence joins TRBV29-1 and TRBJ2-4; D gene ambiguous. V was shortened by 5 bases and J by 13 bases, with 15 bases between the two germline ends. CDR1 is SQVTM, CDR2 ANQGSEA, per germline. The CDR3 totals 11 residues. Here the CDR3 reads CSVPRRHEQYF. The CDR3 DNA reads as TGCAGCGTTCCCCGCAGGCATGAGCAGTACTTC. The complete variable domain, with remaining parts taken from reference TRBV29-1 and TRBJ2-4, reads SAVISQKPSRDICQRGTSLTIQCQVDSQVTMMFWYRQQPGQSLTLIATANQGSEATYESGFVIDKFPISRPNLTFSTLTVSNMSPEDSSIYLCSVPRRHEQYFGAGTRLSVL.

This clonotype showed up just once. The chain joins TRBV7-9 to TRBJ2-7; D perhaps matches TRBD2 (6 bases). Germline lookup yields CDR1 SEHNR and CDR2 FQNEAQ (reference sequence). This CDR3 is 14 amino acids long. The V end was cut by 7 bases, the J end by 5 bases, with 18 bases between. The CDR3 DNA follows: TGTGCCAGCACCCTTAGCGGAGGGCCCGACGAGCAGTACTTC. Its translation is CASTLSGGPDEQYF.

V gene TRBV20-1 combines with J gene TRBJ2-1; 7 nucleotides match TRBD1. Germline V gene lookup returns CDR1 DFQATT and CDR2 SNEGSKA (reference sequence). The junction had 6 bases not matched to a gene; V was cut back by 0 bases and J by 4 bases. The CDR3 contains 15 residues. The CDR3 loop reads CSARDSGTAYNEQFF. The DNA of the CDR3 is TGCAGTGCTAGAGATTCCGGGACAGCGTACAATGAGCAGTTCTTC.

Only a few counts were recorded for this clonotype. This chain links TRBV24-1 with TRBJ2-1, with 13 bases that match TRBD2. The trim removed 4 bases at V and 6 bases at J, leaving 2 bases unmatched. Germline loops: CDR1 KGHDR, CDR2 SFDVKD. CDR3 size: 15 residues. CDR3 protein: CATSERTSGSNEQFF. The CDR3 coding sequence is TGTGCCACCAGTGAGAGGACTAGCGGGAGCAATGAGCAGTTCTTC.

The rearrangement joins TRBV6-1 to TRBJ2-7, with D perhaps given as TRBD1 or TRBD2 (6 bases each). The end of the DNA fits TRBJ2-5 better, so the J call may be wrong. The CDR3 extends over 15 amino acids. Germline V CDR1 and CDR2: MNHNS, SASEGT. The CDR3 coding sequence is TGTGCCAGCCCCATTGGAGGGGGGCCTGAAGAGACCCAGTACTTC. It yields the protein CASPIGGGPEETQYF.

DNA for the CDR3: TGTGCCAGCAGCTTAAGCCTGGGGAGGGGAAATACGAACACTGAAGCTTTCTTT. Protein: CASSLSLGRGNTNTEAFF. The chain carries TRBV7-2 and TRBJ1-1, with TRBD1 as a possible D gene (5 bases). Trimming stripped 2 bases from V and 1 base from J, with 20 bases between. The CDR3 length is 18 residues. The germline V gene has CDR1 SGHTA and CDR2 FQGNSA.

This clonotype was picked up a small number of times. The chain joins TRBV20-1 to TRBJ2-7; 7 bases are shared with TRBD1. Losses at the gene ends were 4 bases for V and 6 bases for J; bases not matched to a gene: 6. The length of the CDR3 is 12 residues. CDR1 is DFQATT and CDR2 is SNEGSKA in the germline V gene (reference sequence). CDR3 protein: CSAIDRVVEQYF. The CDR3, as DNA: TGCAGTGCTATAGACAGGGTTGTCGAGCAGTACTTC.